These 11 T cell receptor beta chains originate from one sample sequenced in a study of cytomegalovirus exposure and HLA in healthy donors. The PCR was carried out with 60 Vbeta primers and 13 Jbeta primers. Clones were read by immunoSEQ multiplex PCR, and TCRdb kept only the in-frame ones, dropping some. The sample lists approximately 150,000 clones, 82% occurring once. The sample consisted of PBMCs. The receptors were gathered from a male donor in good health and CMV-seronegative.

This sequence joins TRBV5-4 and TRBJ2-7, with 7 nucleotides matching TRBD2. V was clipped by 0 bases and J by 5 bases; unmatched bases: 5. CDR1 is SGHNT and CDR2 is YYREEE in the germline V gene (reference sequence). This CDR3 has 14 residues. CDR3 region: CASSLELARNEQYF. CDR3 nucleotide sequence: TGTGCCAGCAGCTTGGAACTAGCGAGGAACGAGCAGTACTTC.

The chain carries TRBV7-3 and TRBJ2-1, with D perhaps matching TRBD1 (6 bases). The V end lost 5 bases, the J end lost 7 bases, and 12 bases lay between the germline ends. This CDR3 has 13 residues. Germline loops: CDR1 SGHTA, CDR2 FQGTGA. In DNA form, the CDR3 reads TGTGCCAGCAGCGGAGACAGGCGGAATGAGCAGTTCTTC. Residues: CASSGDRRNEQFF.

This clone was observed a handful of times. The chain couples TRBV7-9 to TRBJ2-5, with 7 nucleotides matching TRBD2. V shed 5 bases and J 3 bases; nucleotides not matched to a gene: 3. The CDR3 spans 13 residues. The V gene's germline CDR1 is SEHNR and CDR2 FQNEAQ (reference sequence). CDR3 bases: TGTGCCAGCAGCGGGCGGGGGAAAGAGACCCAGTACTTC. It codes for CASSGRGKETQYF.

This clone was observed once. The chain recombines TRBV7-6 with TRBJ2-7, with 7 bases matching TRBD1. Trimming took 2 bases from V and 6 from J; bases not matched to a gene: 10. The CDR3 totals 15 residues. CDR1 and CDR2 (germline): SGHVS, FNYEAQ. CDR3 nucleotides: TGTGCCAGCAGCTTACGACCCCAGGGGGTTGGCGAGCAGTACTTC. Its protein is CASSLRPQGVGEQYF.

The J gene is TRBJ2-1, the V gene TRBV9, with 9 bases fitting TRBD1. V lost 4 bases and J lost 1; bases outside the gene matches: 15. The CDR3 spans 19 residues. Germline lookup yields CDR1 SGDLS and CDR2 YYNGEE. In DNA form, the CDR3 reads TGTGCCAGCAGCTCGCGGGACAGGGTTACGGACCATTCCTACAATGAGCAGTTCTTC. This encodes CASSSRDRVTDHSYNEQFF.

The chain recombines TRBV7-2 with TRBJ2-1; tentative D call: TRBD2 (6 bases). The V end lost 6 bases, the J end lost 5 bases, and 14 bases lay between the germline ends. The CDR3 totals 14 residues. Germline-derived CDR1 and CDR2 are SGHTA and FQGNSA. CDR3 coding DNA: TGTGCCAGCAGGTTCGGGAGTAAGGACAATGAGCAGTTCTTC. Residues: CASRFGSKDNEQFF.

This rearrangement joins TRBV2 to TRBJ2-5, with TRBD1 matching 9 bases. CDR3 length: 16 amino acids. Per the germline V gene, CDR1 is SNHLY and CDR2 is FYNNEI. V lost 10 bases, J lost 6 bases, and 18 bases stayed unmatched. In DNA, the CDR3 is TGTGCCACTTCCCCTCGACGGACAGGGGATGGAAAGACCCAGTACTTC. This encodes CATSPRRTGDGKTQYF.

The chain couples TRBV7-9 to TRBJ1-4; tentative D call: TRBD1 (5 bases). Germline V gene data show CDR1 as SEHNR and CDR2 as FQNEAQ (reference sequence). Trimming shortened V by 7 bases and J by 7 bases, and 10 bases separated the two germline ends. This CDR3 has 12 residues. CDR3 nucleotide sequence: TGTGCCAGCACCCGCGGGGGTGAAAAACTGTTTTTT. Translation gives CASTRGGEKLFF.

This clone was counted between two and nine times. This sequence joins TRBV19 and TRBJ2-1; a weak D match, TRBD2 (6 bases). The V end lost 8 bases, the J end lost 4 bases, and 12 bases lay between the germline ends. This CDR3 has 13 residues. Germline V lookup: CDR1 LNHDA, CDR2 SQIVND (reference sequence). The CDR3 is CASQDAGYNEQFF. DNA for the CDR3: TGTGCCAGTCAGGACGCGGGGTACAATGAGCAGTTCTTC.

This clone has just a few counts. The chain recombines TRBV5-4 with TRBJ2-2; D is unclear. From germline, CDR1 is SGHNT and CDR2 YYREEE (reference sequence). CDR3 length equals 12 residues. The ends were cut back, 4 bases at V and 9 bases at J, with 10 bases in the middle. This CDR3 reads CASSESSRELFF. CDR3 in DNA: TGTGCCAGCAGCGAGAGCTCCCGGGAGCTGTTTTTT.

The chain carries TRBV6-5 and TRBJ2-7, with unresolved D. V lost 0 bases and J 2 bases, leaving 8 bases between the germline ends. The CDR3 sequence is 14 residues long. CDR1 MNHEY and CDR2 SVGAGI come from the germline V gene. CDR3 residues: CASSYSSNAYEQYF. DNA of the CDR3: TGTGCCAGCAGTTACTCGTCCAATGCCTACGAGCAGTACTTC.